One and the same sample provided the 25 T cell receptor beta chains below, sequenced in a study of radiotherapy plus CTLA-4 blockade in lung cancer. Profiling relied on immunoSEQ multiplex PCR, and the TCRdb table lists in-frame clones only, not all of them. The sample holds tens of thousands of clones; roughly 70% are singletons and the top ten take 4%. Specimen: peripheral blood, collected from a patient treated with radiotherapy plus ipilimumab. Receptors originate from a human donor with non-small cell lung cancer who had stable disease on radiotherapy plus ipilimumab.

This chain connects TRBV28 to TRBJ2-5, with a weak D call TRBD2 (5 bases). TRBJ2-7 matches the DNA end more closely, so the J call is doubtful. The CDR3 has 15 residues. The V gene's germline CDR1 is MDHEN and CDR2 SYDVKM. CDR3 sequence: CASSPAAGWRNEQYF. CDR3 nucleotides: TGTGCCAGCAGTCCCGCGGCGGGCTGGCGGAACGAGCAGTACTTC.

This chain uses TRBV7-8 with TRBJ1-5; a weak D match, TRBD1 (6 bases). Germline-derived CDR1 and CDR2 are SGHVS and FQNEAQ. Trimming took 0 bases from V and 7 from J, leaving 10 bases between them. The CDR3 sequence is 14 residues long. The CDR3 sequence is CASSLARGNQPQHF. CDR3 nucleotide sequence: TGTGCCAGCAGCTTAGCCAGGGGTAACCAGCCCCAGCATTTT.

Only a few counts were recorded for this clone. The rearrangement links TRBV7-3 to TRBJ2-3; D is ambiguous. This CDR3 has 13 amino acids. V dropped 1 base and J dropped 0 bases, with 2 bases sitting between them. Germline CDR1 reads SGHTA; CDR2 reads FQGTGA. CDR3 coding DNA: TGTGCCAGCAGCTTAATAAGCACAGATACGCAGTATTTT. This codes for CASSLISTDTQYF.

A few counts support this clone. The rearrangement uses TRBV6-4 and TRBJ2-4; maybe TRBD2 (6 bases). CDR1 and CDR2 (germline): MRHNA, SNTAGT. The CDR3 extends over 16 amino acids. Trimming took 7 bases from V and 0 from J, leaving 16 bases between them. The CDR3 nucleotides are TGTGCCAGCATTCAAGAGGCTAGCGTAGCCAAAAACATTCAGTACTTC. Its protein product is CASIQEASVAKNIQYF.

The CDR3 is CASSTGTAYSNQPQHF. The CDR3 bases are TGTGCCAGTAGTACAGGGACAGCATATAGCAATCAGCCCCAGCATTTT. The chain carries TRBV19 and TRBJ1-5; 7 nucleotides match TRBD1. J lost 0 bases, V lost 4 bases, and 6 bases had no gene match. Germline assignment: CDR1 LNHDA and CDR2 SQIVND (reference sequence). This CDR3 region has 16 residues.

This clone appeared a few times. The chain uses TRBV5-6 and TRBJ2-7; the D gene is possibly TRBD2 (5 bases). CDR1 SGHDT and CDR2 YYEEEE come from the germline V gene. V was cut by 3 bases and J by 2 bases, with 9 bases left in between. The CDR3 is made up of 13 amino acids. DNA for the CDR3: TGTGCCAGCAGCTCGACTACAACCTACGAGCAGTACTTC. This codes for CASSSTTTYEQYF.

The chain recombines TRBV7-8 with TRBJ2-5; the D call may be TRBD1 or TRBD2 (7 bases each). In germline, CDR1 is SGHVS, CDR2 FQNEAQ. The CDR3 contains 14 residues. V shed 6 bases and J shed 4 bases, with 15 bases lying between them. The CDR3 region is CASRLRGGGETQYF. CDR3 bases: TGTGCCAGCAGACTCAGGGGGGGTGGAGAGACCCAGTACTTC.

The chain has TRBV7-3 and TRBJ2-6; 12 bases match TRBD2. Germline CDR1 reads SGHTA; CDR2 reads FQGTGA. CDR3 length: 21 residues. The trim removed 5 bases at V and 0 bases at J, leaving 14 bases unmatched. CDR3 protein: CASSPRVKLAGGLSGANVLTF. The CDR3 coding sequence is TGTGCCAGCAGCCCACGCGTTAAACTAGCGGGAGGACTCTCTGGGGCCAACGTCCTGACTTTC. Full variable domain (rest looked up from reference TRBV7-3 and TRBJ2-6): GAGVSQTPSNKVTEKGKYVELRCDPISGHTALYWYRQSLGQGPEFLIYFQGTGAADDSGLPNDRFFAVRPEGSVSTLKIQRTERGDSAVYLCASSPRVKLAGGLSGANVLTFGAGSRLTVL.

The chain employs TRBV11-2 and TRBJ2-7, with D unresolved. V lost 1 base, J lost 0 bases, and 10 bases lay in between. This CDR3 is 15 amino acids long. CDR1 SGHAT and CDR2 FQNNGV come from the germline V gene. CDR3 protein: CASSLVSGFSYEQYF. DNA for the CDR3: TGTGCCAGCAGCTTAGTCTCGGGCTTCTCCTACGAGCAGTACTTC.

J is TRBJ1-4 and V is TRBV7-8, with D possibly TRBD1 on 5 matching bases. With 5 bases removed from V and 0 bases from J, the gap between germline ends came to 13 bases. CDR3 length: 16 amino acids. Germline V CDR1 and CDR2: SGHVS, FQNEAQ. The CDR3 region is CASSPGPVATNEKLFF. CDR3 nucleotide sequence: TGTGCCAGCAGCCCGGGGCCGGTTGCAACTAATGAAAAACTGTTTTTT. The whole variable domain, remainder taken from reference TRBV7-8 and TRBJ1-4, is GAGVSQSPRYKVAKRGQDVALRCDPISGHVSLFWYQQALGQGPEFLTYFQNEAQLDKSGLPSDRFFAERPEGSVSTLKIQRTQQEDSAVYLCASSPGPVATNEKLFFGSGTQLSVL.

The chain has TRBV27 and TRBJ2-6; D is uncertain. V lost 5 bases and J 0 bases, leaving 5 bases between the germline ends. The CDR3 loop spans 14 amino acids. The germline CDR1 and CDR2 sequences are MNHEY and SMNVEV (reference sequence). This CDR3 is CASSLYSGANVLTF. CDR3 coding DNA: TGTGCCAGCAGTCTCTACTCTGGGGCCAACGTCCTGACTTTC.

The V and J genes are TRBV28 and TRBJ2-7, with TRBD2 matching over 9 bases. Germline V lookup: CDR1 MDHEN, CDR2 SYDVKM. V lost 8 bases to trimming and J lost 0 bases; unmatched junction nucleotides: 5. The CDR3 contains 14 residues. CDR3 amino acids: CASGRLADSYEQYF. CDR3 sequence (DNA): TGTGCCAGCGGGAGACTAGCGGACTCCTACGAGCAGTACTTC.

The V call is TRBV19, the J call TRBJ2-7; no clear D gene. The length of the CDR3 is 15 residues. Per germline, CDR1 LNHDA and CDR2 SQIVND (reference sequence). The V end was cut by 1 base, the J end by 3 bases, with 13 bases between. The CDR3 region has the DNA TGTGCCAGTAGTATAGGGTTCGGTCCGAACTACGAGCAGTACTTC. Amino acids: CASSIGFGPNYEQYF.

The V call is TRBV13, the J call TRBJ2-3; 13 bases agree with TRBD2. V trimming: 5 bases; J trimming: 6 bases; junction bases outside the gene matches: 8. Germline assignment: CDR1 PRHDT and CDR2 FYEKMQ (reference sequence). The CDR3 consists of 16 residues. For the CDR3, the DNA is TGTGCCAGCAGCCCCGGGACTAGCGGGATCTGGGATACGCAGTATTTT. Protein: CASSPGTSGIWDTQYF. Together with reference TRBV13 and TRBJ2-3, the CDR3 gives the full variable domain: AAGVIQSPRHLIKEKRETATLKCYPIPRHDTVYWYQQGPGQDPQFLISFYEKMQSDKGSIPDRFSAQQFSDYHSELNMSSLELGDSALYFCASSPGTSGIWDTQYFGPGTRLTVL.

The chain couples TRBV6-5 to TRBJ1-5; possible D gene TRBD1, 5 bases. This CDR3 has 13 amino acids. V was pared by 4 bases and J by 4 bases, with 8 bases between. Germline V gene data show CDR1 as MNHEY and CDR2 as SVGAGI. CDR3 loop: CASSSAGNQPQHF. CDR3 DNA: TGTGCCAGCAGTTCGGCAGGGAATCAGCCCCAGCATTTT.

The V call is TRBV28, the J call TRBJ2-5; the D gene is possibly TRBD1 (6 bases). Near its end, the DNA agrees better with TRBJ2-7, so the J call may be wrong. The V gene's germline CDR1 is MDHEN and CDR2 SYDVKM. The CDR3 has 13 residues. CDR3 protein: CAGQGQGRHEQYF. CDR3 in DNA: TGTGCCGGGCAGGGGCAGGGACGGCACGAGCAGTACTTC.

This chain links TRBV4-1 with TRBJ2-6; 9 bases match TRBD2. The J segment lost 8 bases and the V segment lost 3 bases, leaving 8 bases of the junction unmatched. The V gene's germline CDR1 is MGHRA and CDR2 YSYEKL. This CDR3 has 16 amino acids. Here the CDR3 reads CASSQASSGAPNVLTF. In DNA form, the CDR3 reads TGCGCCAGCAGCCAGGCTTCTAGCGGGGCGCCCAACGTCCTGACTTTC.

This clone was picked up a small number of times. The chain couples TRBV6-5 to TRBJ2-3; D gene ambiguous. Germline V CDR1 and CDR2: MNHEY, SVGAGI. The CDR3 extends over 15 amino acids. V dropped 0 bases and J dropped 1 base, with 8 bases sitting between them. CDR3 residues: CASSYSWAGTDTQYF. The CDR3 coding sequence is TGTGCCAGCAGTTACTCGTGGGCCGGCACAGATACGCAGTATTTT.

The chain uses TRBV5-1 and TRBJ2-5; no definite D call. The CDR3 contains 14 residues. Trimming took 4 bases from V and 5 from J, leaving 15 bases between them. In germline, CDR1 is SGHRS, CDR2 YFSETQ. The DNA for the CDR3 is TGCGCCAGCAGCACAAGGCAGCCCGGGGAGACCCAGTACTTC. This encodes CASSTRQPGETQYF.

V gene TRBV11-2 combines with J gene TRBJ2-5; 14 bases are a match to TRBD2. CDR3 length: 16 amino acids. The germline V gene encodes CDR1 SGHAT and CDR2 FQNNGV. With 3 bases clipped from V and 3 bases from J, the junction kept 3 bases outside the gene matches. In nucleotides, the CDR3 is TGTGCCAGCAGCTTGGGACTAGCGGGAGTTAAAGAGACCCAGTACTTC. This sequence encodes CASSLGLAGVKETQYF.

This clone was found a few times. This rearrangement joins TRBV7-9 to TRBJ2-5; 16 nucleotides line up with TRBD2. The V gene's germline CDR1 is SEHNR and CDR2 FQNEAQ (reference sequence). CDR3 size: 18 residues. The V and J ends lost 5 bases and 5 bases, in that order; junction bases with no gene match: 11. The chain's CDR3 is CASSPGTSGRAGKETQYF. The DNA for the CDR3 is TGTGCCAGCAGCCCCGGGACTAGCGGGAGGGCCGGGAAGGAGACCCAGTACTTC.

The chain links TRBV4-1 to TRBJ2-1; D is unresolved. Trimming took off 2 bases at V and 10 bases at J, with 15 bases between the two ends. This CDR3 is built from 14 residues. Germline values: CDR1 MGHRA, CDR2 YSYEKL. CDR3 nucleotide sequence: TGCGCCAGCAGCCAACCTTTAAGCGATGGGGAGCAGTTCTTC. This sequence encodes CASSQPLSDGEQFF.

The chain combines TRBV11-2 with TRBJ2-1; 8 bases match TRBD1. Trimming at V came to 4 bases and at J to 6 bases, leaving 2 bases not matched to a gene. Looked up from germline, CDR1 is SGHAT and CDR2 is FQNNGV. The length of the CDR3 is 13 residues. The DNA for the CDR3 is TGTGCCAGCAGCTGGGGACAGGCCAATGAGCAGTTCTTC. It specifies CASSWGQANEQFF. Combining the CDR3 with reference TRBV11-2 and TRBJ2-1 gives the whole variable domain EAGVAQSPRYKIIEKRQSVAFWCNPISGHATLYWYQQILGQGPKLLIQFQNNGVVDDSQLPKDRFSAERLKGVDSTLKIQPAKLEDSAVYLCASSWGQANEQFFGPGTRLTVL.

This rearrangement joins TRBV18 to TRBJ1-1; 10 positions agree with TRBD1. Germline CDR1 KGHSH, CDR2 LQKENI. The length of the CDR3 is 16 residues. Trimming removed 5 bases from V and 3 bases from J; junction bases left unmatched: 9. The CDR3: CASSKTGGGWDTEAFF. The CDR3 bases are TGTGCCAGCTCAAAGACAGGGGGCGGCTGGGACACTGAAGCTTTCTTT.

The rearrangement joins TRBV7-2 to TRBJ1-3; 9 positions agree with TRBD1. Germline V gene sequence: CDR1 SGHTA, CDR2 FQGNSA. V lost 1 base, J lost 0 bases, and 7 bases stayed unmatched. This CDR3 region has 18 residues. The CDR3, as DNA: TGTGCCAGCAGCTTAGTGGGACAGGGTTTGAGCTCTGGAAACACCATATATTTT. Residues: CASSLVGQGLSSGNTIYF.